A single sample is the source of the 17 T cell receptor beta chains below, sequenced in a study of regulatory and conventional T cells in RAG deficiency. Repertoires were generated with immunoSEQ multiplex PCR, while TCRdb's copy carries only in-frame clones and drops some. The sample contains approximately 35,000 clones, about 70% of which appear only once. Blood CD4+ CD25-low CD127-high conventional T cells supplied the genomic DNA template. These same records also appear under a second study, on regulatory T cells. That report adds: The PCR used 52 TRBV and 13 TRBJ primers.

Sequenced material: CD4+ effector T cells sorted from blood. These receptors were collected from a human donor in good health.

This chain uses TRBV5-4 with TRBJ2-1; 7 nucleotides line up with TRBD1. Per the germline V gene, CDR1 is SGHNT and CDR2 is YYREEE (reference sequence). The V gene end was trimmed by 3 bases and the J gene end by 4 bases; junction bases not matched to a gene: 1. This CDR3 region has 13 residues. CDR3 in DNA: TGTGCCAGCAGCTCGGGACAGTACAATGAGCAGTTCTTC. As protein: CASSSGQYNEQFF.

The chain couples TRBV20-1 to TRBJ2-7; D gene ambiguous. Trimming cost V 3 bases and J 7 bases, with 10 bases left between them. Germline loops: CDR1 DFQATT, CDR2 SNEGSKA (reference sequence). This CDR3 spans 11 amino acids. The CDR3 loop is CSASKGEEQYF. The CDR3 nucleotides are TGCAGTGCTAGCAAGGGCGAGGAGCAGTACTTC.

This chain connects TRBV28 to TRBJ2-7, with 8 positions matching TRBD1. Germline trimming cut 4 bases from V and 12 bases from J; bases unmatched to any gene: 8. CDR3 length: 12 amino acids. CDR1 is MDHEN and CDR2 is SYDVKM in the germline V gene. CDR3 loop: CASSWSPGQAYF. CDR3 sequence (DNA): TGTGCCAGCAGTTGGTCTCCGGGACAGGCGTACTTC.

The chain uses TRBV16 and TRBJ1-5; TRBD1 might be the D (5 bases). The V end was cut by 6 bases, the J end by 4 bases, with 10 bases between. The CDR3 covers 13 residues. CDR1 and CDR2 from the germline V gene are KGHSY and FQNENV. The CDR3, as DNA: TGTGCCAGCAGTGGGACGGTAAATCAGCCCCAGCATTTT. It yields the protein CASSGTVNQPQHF.

The CDR3 spells CASSVSGGSSYNEQFF. DNA for the CDR3: TGTGCCAGCAGTGTCTCGGGGGGGAGCTCCTACAATGAGCAGTTCTTC. The chain joins TRBV6-1 to TRBJ2-1; 8 positions agree with TRBD2. Germline loops: CDR1 MNHNS, CDR2 SASEGT. This CDR3 is 16 amino acids long. With 4 bases clipped from V and 0 bases from J, the junction kept 5 bases outside the gene matches.

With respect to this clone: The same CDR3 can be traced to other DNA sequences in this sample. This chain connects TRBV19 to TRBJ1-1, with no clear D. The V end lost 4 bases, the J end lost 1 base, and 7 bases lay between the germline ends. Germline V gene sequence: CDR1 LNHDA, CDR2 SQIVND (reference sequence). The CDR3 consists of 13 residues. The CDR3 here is CASSTTGNTEAFF. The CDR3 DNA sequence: TGTGCCAGTAGTACCACGGGGAACACTGAAGCTTTCTTT.

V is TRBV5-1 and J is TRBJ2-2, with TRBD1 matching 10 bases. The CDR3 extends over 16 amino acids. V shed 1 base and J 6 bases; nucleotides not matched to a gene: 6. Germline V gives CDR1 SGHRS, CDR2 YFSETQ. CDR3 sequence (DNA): TGCGCCAGCAGCTTGAGGGGACAGGGGCCGCCCGGGGAGCTGTTTTTT. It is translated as CASSLRGQGPPGELFF.

CDR3 in amino acids: CASIRGALGELFF. The CDR3 DNA reads as TGTGCCAGCATCCGGGGGGCCCTCGGGGAGCTGTTTTTT. The rearrangement links TRBV6-1 to TRBJ2-2; a weak D match, TRBD2 (7 bases). The CDR3 runs 13 residues. The ends were cut back, 7 bases at V and 7 bases at J, with 13 bases in the middle. Germline values: CDR1 MNHNS, CDR2 SASEGT.

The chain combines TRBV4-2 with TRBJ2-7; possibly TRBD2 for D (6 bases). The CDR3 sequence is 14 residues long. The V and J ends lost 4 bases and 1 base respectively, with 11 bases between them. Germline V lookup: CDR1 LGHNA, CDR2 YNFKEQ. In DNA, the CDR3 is TGTGCCAGCAGCCCCGGGACTTCTTCCTACGAGCAGTACTTC. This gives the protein CASSPGTSSYEQYF.

The DNA of the CDR3 is TGTGCCAGCAGGGAGGGGACAGGGATGCGCGGCTACACCTTC. Encoded protein: CASREGTGMRGYTF. The chain uses TRBV2 and TRBJ1-2; 9 nucleotides agree with TRBD1. The trim removed 6 bases at V and 8 bases at J, leaving 10 bases unmatched. The germline V gene has CDR1 SNHLY and CDR2 FYNNEI. CDR3 size: 14 residues.

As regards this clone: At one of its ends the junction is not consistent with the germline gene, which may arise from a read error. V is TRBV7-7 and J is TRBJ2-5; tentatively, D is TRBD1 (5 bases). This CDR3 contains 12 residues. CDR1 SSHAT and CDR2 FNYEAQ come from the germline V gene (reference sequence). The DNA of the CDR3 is TGTGCTAGCAGCTTAGGGGTGGAGACCCAGTACTTC. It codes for CASSLGVETQYF.

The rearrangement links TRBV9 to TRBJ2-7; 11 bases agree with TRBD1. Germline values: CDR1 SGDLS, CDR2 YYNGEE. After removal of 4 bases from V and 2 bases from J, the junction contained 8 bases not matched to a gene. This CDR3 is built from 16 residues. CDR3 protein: CASSKGAGQGAYEQYF. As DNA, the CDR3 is TGTGCCAGCAGCAAGGGAGCGGGACAGGGGGCCTACGAGCAGTACTTC.

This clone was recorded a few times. CDR3 bases: TGTGCCAGTAGTCTAGCAGGTTGGCGTTACAATGAGCAGTTCTTC. Its translation is CASSLAGWRYNEQFF. The J gene is TRBJ2-1, the V gene TRBV19; TRBD2 is a possible D gene (5 bases). CDR3 length: 15 residues. CDR1 is LNHDA, CDR2 SQIVND, per germline (reference sequence). V was trimmed by 5 bases and J by 4 bases, leaving 15 bases between them.

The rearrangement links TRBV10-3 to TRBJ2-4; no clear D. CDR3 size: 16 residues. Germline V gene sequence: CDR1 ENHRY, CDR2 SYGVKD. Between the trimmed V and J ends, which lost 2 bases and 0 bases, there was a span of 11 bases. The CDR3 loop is CAISEQTALAKNIQYF. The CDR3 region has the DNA TGTGCCATCAGTGAGCAAACAGCTTTAGCCAAAAACATTCAGTACTTC.

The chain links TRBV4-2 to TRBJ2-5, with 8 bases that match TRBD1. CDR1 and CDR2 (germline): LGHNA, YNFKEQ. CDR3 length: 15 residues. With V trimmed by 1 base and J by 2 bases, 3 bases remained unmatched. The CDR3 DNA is TGTGCCAGCAGCCAAGGGACAGGGAGGCAAGAGACCCAGTACTTC. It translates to CASSQGTGRQETQYF.

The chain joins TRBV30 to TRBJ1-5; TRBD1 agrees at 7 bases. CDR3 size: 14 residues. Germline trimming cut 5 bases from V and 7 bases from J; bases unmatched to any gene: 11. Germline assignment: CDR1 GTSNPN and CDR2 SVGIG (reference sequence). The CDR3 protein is CAWATGDFRQPQHF. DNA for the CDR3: TGTGCCTGGGCTACAGGGGATTTTAGGCAGCCCCAGCATTTT.

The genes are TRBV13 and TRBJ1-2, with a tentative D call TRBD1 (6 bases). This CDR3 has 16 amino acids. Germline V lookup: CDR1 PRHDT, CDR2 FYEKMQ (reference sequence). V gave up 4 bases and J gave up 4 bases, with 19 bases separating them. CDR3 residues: CASSSAGVSLGYGYTF. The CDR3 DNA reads TGTGCCAGCAGCTCGGCAGGGGTTAGCCTAGGCTATGGCTACACCTTC. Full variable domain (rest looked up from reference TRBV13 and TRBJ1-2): AAGVIQSPRHLIKEKRETATLKCYPIPRHDTVYWYQQGPGQDPQFLISFYEKMQSDKGSIPDRFSAQQFSDYHSELNMSSLELGDSALYFCASSSAGVSLGYGYTFGSGTRLTVV.